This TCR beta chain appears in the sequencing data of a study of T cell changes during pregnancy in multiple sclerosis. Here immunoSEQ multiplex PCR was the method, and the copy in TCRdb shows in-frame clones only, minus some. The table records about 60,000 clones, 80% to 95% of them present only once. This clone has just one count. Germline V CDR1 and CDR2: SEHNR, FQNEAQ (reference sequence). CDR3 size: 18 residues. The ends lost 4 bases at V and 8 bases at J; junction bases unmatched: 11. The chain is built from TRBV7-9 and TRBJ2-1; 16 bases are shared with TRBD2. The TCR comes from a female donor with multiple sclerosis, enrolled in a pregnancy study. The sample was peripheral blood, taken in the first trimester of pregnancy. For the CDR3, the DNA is TGTGCCAGCAGCTACCCCGGGACTAGCGGGGGGGCCATCCATGAGCAGTTCTTC. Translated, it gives CASSYPGTSGGAIHEQFF.